The 24 T cell receptor beta chains below come from one sample, sequenced in a study of blood T cell repertoires in COVID-19. TCRdb's copy holds only in-frame clones and misses some; the assay was immunoSEQ multiplex PCR. The table includes about 58,000 clones, almost 90% detected once. Source material: peripheral blood. The receptors were sampled from a man aged 60 to 69 with active COVID-19.

J is TRBJ2-5 and V is TRBV19; 7 positions match TRBD1. The V and J ends lost 3 bases and 4 bases, in that order; junction bases with no gene match: 5. CDR1 is LNHDA and CDR2 is SQIVND in the germline V gene (reference sequence). CDR3 length equals 14 residues. CDR3 region: CASSIRPGGETQYF. The CDR3 region has the DNA TGTGCCAGTAGTATTCGGCCAGGGGGAGAGACCCAGTACTTC. Drawing the rest from reference TRBV19 and TRBJ2-5, the complete variable domain is DGGITQSPKYLFRKEGQNVTLSCEQNLNHDAMYWYRQDPGQGLRLIYYSQIVNDFQKGDIAEGYSVSREKKESFPLTVTSAQKNPTAFYLCASSIRPGGETQYFGPGTRLLVL.

This chain links TRBV4-3 with TRBJ2-1, with TRBD2 matching over 8 bases. V shed 0 bases, J shed 7 bases, and the junction held 20 bases outside the gene matches. CDR1 and CDR2 (germline): LGHNA, YSLEER. The CDR3 covers 20 residues. The CDR3 coding sequence is TGCGCCAGCAGCCAAGAACTGGCAGCGGGAGTAGGGGATGGGCGGAATGAGCAGTTCTTC. This encodes CASSQELAAGVGDGRNEQFF.

The chain recombines TRBV5-1 with TRBJ2-1, with 10 bases that match TRBD1. J was trimmed by 6 bases and V by 3 bases; bases with no gene match: 6. Per the germline V gene, CDR1 is SGHRS and CDR2 is YFSETQ. The CDR3 length is 15 residues. The CDR3 here is CASSSTGTGVNEQFF. Written as DNA, the CDR3 is TGCGCCAGCAGCTCAACCGGGACAGGGGTCAATGAGCAGTTCTTC. The full variable domain, completed using reference TRBV5-1 and TRBJ2-1, is KAGVTQTPRYLIKTRGQQVTLSCSPISGHRSVSWYQQTPGQGLQFLFEYFSETQRNKGNFPGRFSGRQFSNSRSEMNVSTLELGDSALYLCASSSTGTGVNEQFFGPGTRLTVL.

The chain has TRBV5-1 and TRBJ2-5; 13 nucleotides align to TRBD2. Germline values: CDR1 SGHRS, CDR2 YFSETQ. Germline trimming cut 3 bases from V and 4 bases from J; bases unmatched to any gene: 9. The CDR3 covers 17 residues. In nucleotides, the CDR3 is TGCGCCAGCAGCTCCAAGCGACTAGCGGGGGGCCCAGAGACCCAGTACTTC. It translates to CASSSKRLAGGPETQYF.

The genes are TRBV12-3 or TRBV12-4 and TRBJ2-5; D is possibly TRBD2 (5 bases). The CDR3 length is 13 residues. The germline V and J ends were trimmed by 6 bases and 5 bases, with 13 bases remaining between them. CDR3 DNA sequence: TGTGCCAGCAGCCTGGGTCAGCGGGAGACCCAGTACTTC. This gives the protein CASSLGQRETQYF.

The rearrangement uses TRBV6-1 and TRBJ2-7; TRBD1 is a possible D gene (6 bases). V gave up 4 bases and J gave up 0 bases, with 16 bases separating them. CDR3 size: 16 residues. Germline V gives CDR1 MNHNS, CDR2 SASEGT. DNA of the CDR3: TGTGCCAGCAGTGCCTCTACAGGGCCGCTCTCCTACGAGCAGTACTTC. Translation: CASSASTGPLSYEQYF.

The chain joins TRBV11-2 to TRBJ2-7; TRBD2 is a possible D gene (5 bases). The V gene's germline CDR1 is SGHAT and CDR2 FQNNGV. The CDR3 is 15 residues long. Trimming took off 0 bases at V and 4 bases at J, with 13 bases between the two ends. Here the CDR3 reads CASSLDSGVGYEQYF. Written as DNA, the CDR3 is TGTGCCAGCAGCTTAGATTCCGGGGTTGGATACGAGCAGTACTTC.

This chain links TRBV28 with TRBJ1-6; D gene unclear. CDR3 length: 15 amino acids. Germline V lookup: CDR1 MDHEN, CDR2 SYDVKM. V lost 6 bases and J 7 bases, leaving 16 bases between the germline ends. CDR3 DNA sequence: TGTGCCAGCAGCCCGGAGGACGTGTGGAATTCACCCCTCCACTTT. Translated, it gives CASSPEDVWNSPLHF.

CDR3 coding DNA: TGTGCCAGCACCTTGATGGGACTAGTGGATCCGTATTTT. Protein sequence: CASTLMGLVDPYF. The chain is built from TRBV12-3 or TRBV12-4 and TRBJ2-3, with 8 bases aligning to TRBD2. V trimming: 7 bases; J trimming: 14 bases; junction bases outside the gene matches: 14. The CDR3 totals 13 residues.

This clone was observed a handful of times. The V and J genes are TRBV6-2 or TRBV6-3 and TRBJ2-7; D possibly corresponds to TRBD1 (6 bases). The V gene's germline CDR1 is MNHEY and CDR2 SVGEGT. The CDR3 spans 15 residues. V lost 4 bases and J lost 2, with 15 bases in between. The CDR3 sequence is CASSSWLGQTYEQYF. The CDR3 region has the DNA TGTGCCAGCAGTTCATGGCTAGGACAGACCTACGAGCAGTACTTC.

V is TRBV28 and J is TRBJ1-1, with D maybe TRBD1 (6 bases). The CDR3 sequence is 14 residues long. Trimming cost V 11 bases and J 0 bases, with 16 bases left between them. The germline gives CDR1 MDHEN, CDR2 SYDVKM. The DNA of the CDR3 is TGTGCCTCTCCCGGGGGGCAGTTGAACACTGAAGCTTTCTTT. This gives the protein CASPGGQLNTEAFF.

This clone showed up just once. The rearrangement joins TRBV9 to TRBJ2-5, with a possible D match to TRBD1 (5 bases). The germline V and J ends were trimmed by 4 bases and 4 bases, with 14 bases remaining between them. The CDR3 is 14 amino acids. Germline CDR1 reads SGDLS; CDR2 reads YYNGEE. The CDR3 loop reads CASSPSQGGETQYF. CDR3 nucleotides: TGTGCCAGCAGCCCATCGCAGGGTGGAGAGACCCAGTACTTC.

The V call is TRBV6-2 or TRBV6-3, the J call TRBJ2-1, with 8 bases that match TRBD2. Germline lookup yields CDR1 MNHEY and CDR2 SVGEGT. The J segment lost 4 bases and the V segment lost 4 bases, leaving 9 bases of the junction unmatched. This CDR3 contains 16 residues. The CDR3 coding sequence is TGTGCCAGCAGTTCCAATAGCGGGATTGGGTACAATGAGCAGTTCTTC. Translation gives CASSSNSGIGYNEQFF.

The chain employs TRBV5-1 and TRBJ1-6, with TRBD1 identical over 9 bases. The germline gives CDR1 SGHRS, CDR2 YFSETQ. V gave up 7 bases and J gave up 0 bases; unmatched junction bases: 14. The CDR3 covers 19 residues. The CDR3, as DNA: TGCGCCAGCGCTTTATGGACCGGACAGGGGAGCTCCTATAATTCACCCCTCCACTTT. As protein: CASALWTGQGSSYNSPLHF.

The chain is built from TRBV2 and TRBJ2-7; D might be TRBD1 (5 bases). CDR1 and CDR2 (germline): SNHLY, FYNNEI. V lost 8 bases, J lost 0 bases, and 20 bases lay in between. This CDR3 region has 16 residues. The CDR3 spells CASFFFVSRGSYEQYF. The CDR3 DNA follows: TGTGCCAGCTTTTTTTTCGTGTCTAGGGGCTCCTACGAGCAGTACTTC.

The V and J genes are TRBV4-3 and TRBJ2-3, with D possibly matching TRBD2 (6 bases). The CDR3 contains 16 residues. Trimming took 4 bases from V and 2 from J, leaving 16 bases between them. Germline CDR1 and CDR2: LGHNA and YSLEER. CDR3 DNA: TGCGCCAGCAGCCGTGGGACTTCCACCCTCACAGATACGCAGTATTTT. Translation: CASSRGTSTLTDTQYF.

The CDR3 bases are TGTGCCAGCAGCCGAGAAAATGGGCCCCAAGAGACCCAGTACTTC. Amino acids: CASSRENGPQETQYF. J is TRBJ2-5 and V is TRBV7-8; D call uncertain. The V and J ends lost 5 bases and 1 base respectively, with 14 bases between them. Germline loops: CDR1 SGHVS, CDR2 FQNEAQ. This CDR3 comprises 15 residues.

V and J are TRBV11-2 and TRBJ1-4; D is undetermined. V shed 5 bases and J shed 2 bases, with 12 bases lying between them. CDR1 is SGHAT, CDR2 FQNNGV, per germline. This CDR3 has 15 residues. The CDR3 loop reads CASSPLAGTNEKLFF. DNA for the CDR3: TGTGCCAGCAGCCCACTCGCGGGCACTAATGAAAAACTGTTTTTT.

The chain carries TRBV18 and TRBJ2-2, with 13 bases matching TRBD2. The CDR3 has 17 residues. From germline, CDR1 is KGHSH and CDR2 LQKENI. The V gene end was trimmed by 5 bases and the J gene end by 6 bases; junction bases not matched to a gene: 9. The CDR3 region is CASSTIGLAGVAGELFF. Written as DNA, the CDR3 is TGTGCCAGCTCAACCATTGGACTAGCGGGAGTGGCCGGGGAGCTGTTTTTT.

The sample holds one count of this clone. Germline is not matched at one junction end, which may reflect a read error. V and J are TRBV7-7 and TRBJ2-1, with D hard to call. Germline CDR1 SSHAT, CDR2 FNYEAQ (reference sequence). The CDR3 length is 15 residues. CDR3 loop: CASSLRLGDYNEQFF. CDR3 bases: TGTGCTAGCAGCTTAAGACTTGGTGATTACAATGAGCAGTTCTTC.

The gene calls are TRBV19 and TRBJ2-1, with 10 bases matching TRBD2. This CDR3 has 16 residues. J lost 1 base, V lost 6 bases, and 6 bases had no gene match. Germline V gives CDR1 LNHDA, CDR2 SQIVND (reference sequence). For the CDR3, the DNA is TGTGCCAGTAGGCATAATAGCGGGGGGTCCTACAATGAGCAGTTCTTC. This codes for CASRHNSGGSYNEQFF.

CDR3 coding DNA: TGCGCCAGCTCACGACTAGCGGGGGGGGTCACAGATACGCAGTATTTT. Translation: CASSRLAGGVTDTQYF. The chain links TRBV5-1 to TRBJ2-3; TRBD2 matches 14 bases. CDR1 and CDR2 (germline): SGHRS, YFSETQ. The V and J ends lost 7 bases and 2 bases, in that order; junction bases with no gene match: 6. The CDR3 is 16 amino acids.

The V and J genes are TRBV5-8 and TRBJ2-3; weak D call: TRBD2 (6 bases). Trimming took off 4 bases at V and 0 bases at J, with 15 bases between the two ends. The CDR3 covers 16 residues. From germline, CDR1 is SGHTS and CDR2 YDEGEE. CDR3 DNA sequence: TGTGCCAGCAGCCACGGGACTGGAGCTAGCACAGATACGCAGTATTTT. This encodes CASSHGTGASTDTQYF.

CDR3 in amino acids: CASSVGQSNEKLFF. The CDR3 DNA follows: TGCGCCAGCAGCGTGGGACAGTCTAATGAAAAACTGTTTTTT. The V and J genes are TRBV5-1 and TRBJ1-4; 7 bases match TRBD1. Germline trimming cut 4 bases from V and 3 bases from J; bases unmatched to any gene: 3. Germline-derived CDR1 and CDR2 are SGHRS and YFSETQ. This CDR3 contains 14 residues. The full variable domain, rest sourced from reference TRBV5-1 and TRBJ1-4, is KAGVTQTPRYLIKTRGQQVTLSCSPISGHRSVSWYQQTPGQGLQFLFEYFSETQRNKGNFPGRFSGRQFSNSRSEMNVSTLELGDSALYLCASSVGQSNEKLFFGSGTQLSVL.